Detailed here is one T cell receptor beta chain. The study ran its PCR with 60 Vbeta and 13 Jbeta primers. Data came from immunoSEQ multiplex PCR; TCRdb stores just in-frame clones and leaves some out. Of about 160,000 clones listed, about four fifths are singletons. The data belong to a study of cytomegalovirus exposure and HLA in healthy donors. Germline CDR1 SQVTM, CDR2 ANQGSEA. V shed 6 bases and J shed 0 bases, with 9 bases lying between them. The CDR3 length is 12 residues. The sequenced material came from PBMCs. The V gene is TRBV29-1, the J gene TRBJ2-7; D possibly corresponds to TRBD1 (6 bases). This sequence originates from a girl between 5 and 17 years old in good health and CMV-seropositive. CDR3 DNA sequence: TGCAGCGTCCTGACAGGCTCCTACGAGCAGTACTTC. Its translation is CSVLTGSYEQYF.